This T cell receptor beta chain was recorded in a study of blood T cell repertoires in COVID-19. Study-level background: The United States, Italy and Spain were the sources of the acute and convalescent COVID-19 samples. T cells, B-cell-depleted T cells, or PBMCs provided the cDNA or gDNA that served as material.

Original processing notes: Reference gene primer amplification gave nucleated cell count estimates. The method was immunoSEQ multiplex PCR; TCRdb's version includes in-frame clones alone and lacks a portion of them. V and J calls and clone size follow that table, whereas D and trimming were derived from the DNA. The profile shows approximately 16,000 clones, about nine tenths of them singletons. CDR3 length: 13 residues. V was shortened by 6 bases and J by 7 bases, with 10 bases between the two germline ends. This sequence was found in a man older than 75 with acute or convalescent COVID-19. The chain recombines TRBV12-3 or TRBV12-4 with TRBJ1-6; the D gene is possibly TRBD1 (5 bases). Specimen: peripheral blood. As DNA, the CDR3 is TGTGCCAGCAGCCGGGGGTCGAATTCACCCCTCCACTTT. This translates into CASSRGSNSPLHF.